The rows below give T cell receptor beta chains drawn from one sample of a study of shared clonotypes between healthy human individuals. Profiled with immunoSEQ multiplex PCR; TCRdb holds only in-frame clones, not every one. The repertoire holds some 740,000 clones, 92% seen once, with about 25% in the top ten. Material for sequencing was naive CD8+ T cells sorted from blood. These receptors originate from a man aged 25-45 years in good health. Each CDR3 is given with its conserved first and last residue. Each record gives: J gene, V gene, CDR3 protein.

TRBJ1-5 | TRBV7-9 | CASSLVGRGPEQPQHF
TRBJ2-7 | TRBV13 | CASSLGGASITAYEQYF
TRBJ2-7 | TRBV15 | CATSRENRLAGGGYEQYF
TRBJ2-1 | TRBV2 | CASTGVSGDSYNEQFF
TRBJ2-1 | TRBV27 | CASSPPANTYNEQFF
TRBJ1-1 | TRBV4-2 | CASSAGQGTLRNTEAFF
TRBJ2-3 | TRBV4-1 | CASSQATSGGRDTQYF
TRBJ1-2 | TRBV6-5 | CASSYYAGTGDGYTF
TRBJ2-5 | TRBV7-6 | CASSLVTSSQETQYF
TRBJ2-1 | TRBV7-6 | CASSATSGFNEQFF
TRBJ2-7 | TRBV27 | CASSLGYGLYEQYF
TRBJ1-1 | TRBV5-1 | CASSLATGVFTEAFF
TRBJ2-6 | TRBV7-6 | CASSLGLAGDSGANVLTF
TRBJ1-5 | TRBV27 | CASSVTGWSNQPQHF
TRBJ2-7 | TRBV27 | CASSLFQGPSYEQYF